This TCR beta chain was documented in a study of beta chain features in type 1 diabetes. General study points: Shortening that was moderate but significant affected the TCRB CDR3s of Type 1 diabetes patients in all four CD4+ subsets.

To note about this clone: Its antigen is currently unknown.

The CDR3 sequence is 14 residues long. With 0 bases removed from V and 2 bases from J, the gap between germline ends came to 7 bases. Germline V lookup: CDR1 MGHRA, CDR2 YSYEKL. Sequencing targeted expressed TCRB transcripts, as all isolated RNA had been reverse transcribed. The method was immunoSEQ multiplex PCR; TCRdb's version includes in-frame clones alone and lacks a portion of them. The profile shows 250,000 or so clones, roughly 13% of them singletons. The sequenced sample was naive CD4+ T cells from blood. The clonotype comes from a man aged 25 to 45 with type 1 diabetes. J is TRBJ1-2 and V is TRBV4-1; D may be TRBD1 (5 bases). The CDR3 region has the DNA TGCGCCAGCAGCCAAGATGGGGGGAACTATGGCTACACCTTC. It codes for CASSQDGGNYGYTF.